The subject of this entry is one T cell receptor (beta chain). In the study's own analysis: Amplification from reference gene primers served as the basis for estimated nucleated cell counts. Profiled with immunoSEQ multiplex PCR; TCRdb holds only in-frame clones, not every one. That table furnishes V, J and clone size, whereas the DNA furnished D and trimming. The sample contains roughly 150,000 clones, roughly 80% of which appear only once. The sample is drawn from a study of blood T cell repertoires in COVID-19. Across the study: The United States, Italy and Spain supplied acute and convalescent COVID-19 samples.

The ends were cut back, 0 bases at V and 4 bases at J, with 7 bases in the middle. This CDR3 is built from 13 residues. Looked up from germline, CDR1 is SGHRS and CDR2 is YFSETQ. The clonotype originates from a woman aged 40 to 49 with acute COVID-19. The J gene is TRBJ1-2, the V gene TRBV5-1, with a possible D match to TRBD1 (5 bases). Material: PBMCs or T cells enriched from blood (not recorded which). The CDR3 DNA reads as TGCGCCAGCAGCTTGGGACAGATCTATGGCTACACCTTC. Translation gives CASSLGQIYGYTF.